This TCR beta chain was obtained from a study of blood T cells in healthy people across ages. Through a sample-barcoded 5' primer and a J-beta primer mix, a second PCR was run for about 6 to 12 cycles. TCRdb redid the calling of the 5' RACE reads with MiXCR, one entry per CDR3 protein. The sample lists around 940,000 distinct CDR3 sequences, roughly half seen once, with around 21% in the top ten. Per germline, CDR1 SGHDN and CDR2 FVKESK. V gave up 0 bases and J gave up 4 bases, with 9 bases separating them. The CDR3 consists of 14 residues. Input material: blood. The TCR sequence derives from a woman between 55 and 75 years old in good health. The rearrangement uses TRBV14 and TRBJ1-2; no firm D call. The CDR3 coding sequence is TGTGCCAGCAGCCAAGAATTAAACCTCTATGGCTACACCTTC. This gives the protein CASSQELNLYGYTF.